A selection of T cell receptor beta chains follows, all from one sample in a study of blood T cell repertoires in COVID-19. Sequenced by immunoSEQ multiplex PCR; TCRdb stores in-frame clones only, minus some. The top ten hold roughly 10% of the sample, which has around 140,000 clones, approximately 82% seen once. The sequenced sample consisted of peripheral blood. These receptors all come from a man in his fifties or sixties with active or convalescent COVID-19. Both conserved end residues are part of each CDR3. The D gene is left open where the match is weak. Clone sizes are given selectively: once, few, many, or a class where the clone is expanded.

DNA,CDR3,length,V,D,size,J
TGTGCCAGCAGCGGGACAGCTAGGACAGATACGCAGTATTTT,CASSGTARTDTQYF,14,TRBV6-5,TRBD1,-,TRBJ2-3
TGTGCCAGTAGACCAAGGGGGCAATTGAACACCGGGGAGCTGTTTTTT,CASRPRGQLNTGELFF,16,TRBV19,TRBD1,-,TRBJ2-2
TGCGCCAGCAGCCAAGATCTTGTGGGAGTAGAAGAGACCCAGTACTTC,CASSQDLVGVEETQYF,16,TRBV4-3,-,-,TRBJ2-5
TGTGCCAGCAGCTTAGCGCGGACAGGGGACTATGGCTACACCTTC,CASSLARTGDYGYTF,15,TRBV7-2,TRBD1,once,TRBJ1-2
TGTGCCAGTAGAACGGACTACTATGGCTACACCTTC,CASRTDYYGYTF,12,TRBV19,-,-,TRBJ1-2
TGTGCCAGCAGGGGGGGGCAGGGTTGGTTCTACGAGCAGTACTTC,CASRGGQGWFYEQYF,15,TRBV7-2,-,-,TRBJ2-7
TGTGCCAGCAGCTTAGTCGGGGGGGATGCCAAAAACATTCAGTACTTC,CASSLVGGDAKNIQYF,16,TRBV11-2,TRBD2,-,TRBJ2-4
TGCGCCAGCAGCTTGGGGGACAGGTATAACTATGGCTACACCTTC,CASSLGDRYNYGYTF,15,TRBV5-1,TRBD1,-,TRBJ1-2
TGTGCCAGCAGCTGGAACGGACAGACGAACACTGAAGCTTTCTTT,CASSWNGQTNTEAFF,15,TRBV11-3,-,-,TRBJ1-1
TGTGCCAGCAGCGGAGGGTACCTAAACGAGCAGTACTTC,CASSGGYLNEQYF,13,TRBV6-2/TRBV6-3,-,-,TRBJ2-7
TGTGCCAGTAGTGGGGTCCCCAGGGGGTCCTACAATGAGCAGTTCTTC,CASSGVPRGSYNEQFF,16,TRBV19,TRBD1,once,TRBJ2-1
TGTGCCAGCAGTCCGGGACTAGGGGGCTACACCTTC,CASSPGLGGYTF,12,TRBV25-1,-,-,TRBJ1-2
TGCAGCGTGCCTTCCGGGACACTGTTGAACACTGAAGCTTTCTTT,CSVPSGTLLNTEAFF,15,TRBV29-1,-,-,TRBJ1-1
TGTGCCAGCAGCGTAGGTCCAGCGGCCCCTGGGGAGCAGTACTTC,CASSVGPAAPGEQYF,15,TRBV9,-,-,TRBJ2-7
TGTGCCTGGATTGTTAGCGGGAGTATTGCAGATACGCAGTATTTT,CAWIVSGSIADTQYF,15,TRBV30,TRBD2,-,TRBJ2-3
TGTGCCAGCAGTTTACGCGGGAGAGAGACCCAGTACTTC,CASSLRGRETQYF,13,TRBV12-3/TRBV12-4,TRBD2,-,TRBJ2-5
TGTGCCAGCAGACCCAGCGGGGGCCCCGTAGATACGCAGTATTTT,CASRPSGGPVDTQYF,15,TRBV3-1/TRBV3-2,TRBD2,-,TRBJ2-3
TGTGCCACCACCCCCGAGAGGAGTGCCTATGGCTACACCTTC,CATTPERSAYGYTF,14,TRBV19,-,-,TRBJ1-2
TGCAGCGTGGGAGAGGCAGGGAGGGTATATGGCTACACCTTC,CSVGEAGRVYGYTF,14,TRBV29-1,-,-,TRBJ1-2
TGCGCCAGCAGCTATCGGGAGTCCCAAGAGACCCAGTACTTC,CASSYRESQETQYF,14,TRBV5-1,-,-,TRBJ2-5
TGTGCCAGTAGGTCCCAGGGGCCTAGCAATCAGCCCCAGCATTTT,CASRSQGPSNQPQHF,15,TRBV19,-,-,TRBJ1-5
TGCGCCAGCAGCTTGAGGGGGACAGGGCCAATGAACACTGAAGCTTTCTTT,CASSLRGTGPMNTEAFF,17,TRBV5-1,TRBD1,-,TRBJ1-1
TGCGCCAGCAGCCAGGAAAACCAGGGGGCGGTCTTTGAAAAACTGTTTTTT,CASSQENQGAVFEKLFF,17,TRBV4-3,TRBD1,-,TRBJ1-4
TGCAGCGTTGTTCCGGGACACCGCTCTAACTATGGCTACACCTTC,CSVVPGHRSNYGYTF,15,TRBV29-1,-,-,TRBJ1-2
TGCGCCAGCAGTTCCCCAGGGGACGGAGGCTACACCTTC,CASSSPGDGGYTF,13,TRBV10-2,-,-,TRBJ1-2
TGTGCCAGTAGTATTTGGCACATCAATCAGCCCCAGCATTTT,CASSIWHINQPQHF,14,TRBV19,-,-,TRBJ1-5
TGCGCCAGCGCCACAGGGGACACCGGGGAGCTGTTTTTT,CASATGDTGELFF,13,TRBV5-1,TRBD1,few,TRBJ2-2
TGTGCCAGTAGTAGGGCAGGGGTACCCTACAATGAGCAGTTCTTC,CASSRAGVPYNEQFF,15,TRBV19,-,-,TRBJ2-1
TGTGCCAGCAGTTTTGGAGGGAGAGAAAAACTGTTTTTT,CASSFGGREKLFF,13,TRBV12-3/TRBV12-4,-,-,TRBJ1-4
TGTGCCAGCAGCTCGAGGAGAATAGAGTCTCAAGAGACCCAGTACTTC,CASSSRRIESQETQYF,16,TRBV7-9,-,-,TRBJ2-5
TGTGCCAGCAGCCAGGCAGGGCCGTGGACCATATATTTT,CASSQAGPWTIYF,13,TRBV14,-,-,TRBJ1-3
TGTGCCAGCAGCCGCGACGTCCGGGACAGGGCGGCTGAAGCTTTCTTT,CASSRDVRDRAAEAFF,16,TRBV7-6,TRBD1,-,TRBJ1-1
TGTGCCACCAGTTCCTGGGGGGGGCGCGCCGGGGAGCTGTTTTTT,CATSSWGGRAGELFF,15,TRBV24-1,-,-,TRBJ2-2
TGTGCCAGTACCCCAGGAGGGCTTGGCTATGGCTACACCTTC,CASTPGGLGYGYTF,14,TRBV19,-,-,TRBJ1-2
TGTGCCAGCAGCTTCCTCCGGGACACTGAAGCTTTCTTT,CASSFLRDTEAFF,13,TRBV11-2,-,-,TRBJ1-1
TGTGCCAGCAGTTACGAGGTAGCGGGCCAAGAGACCCAGTACTTC,CASSYEVAGQETQYF,15,TRBV6-5,TRBD2,-,TRBJ2-5
TGTGCCAGTAGTTTTAGGGCGGGGGAAGAGACCCAGTACTTC,CASSFRAGEETQYF,14,TRBV19,TRBD2,-,TRBJ2-5
TGTGCCAGCAGCTGGGGGGGTGGGAATGAGCAGTTCTTC,CASSWGGGNEQFF,13,TRBV11-3,TRBD2,-,TRBJ2-1
TGTGCCAGCTCACCGAGTACAGGGAAGAACACTGAAGCTTTCTTT,CASSPSTGKNTEAFF,15,TRBV18,-,-,TRBJ1-1
TGTGCCAGCAGCCCGGGACGGAGGGAGCCCCAGCATTTT,CASSPGRREPQHF,13,TRBV6-5,-,-,TRBJ1-5
TGTGCCAGCAGCGTATTCTACCACACAGATACGCAGTATTTT,CASSVFYHTDTQYF,14,TRBV9,-,once,TRBJ2-3
TGTGCCAGCAGTGCACCCGGGACAGAATATGGCTACACCTTC,CASSAPGTEYGYTF,14,TRBV2,TRBD1,-,TRBJ1-2
TGTGCCAGCACGACGGAGACCTATCAGCCCCAGCATTTT,CASTTETYQPQHF,13,TRBV12-3/TRBV12-4,-,-,TRBJ1-5
TGTGCCAGCACCTGGGGCGGCAATCAGCCCCAGCATTTT,CASTWGGNQPQHF,13,TRBV7-8,-,-,TRBJ1-5
TGTGCCAGCAGTCTCCCAGAGGCGTCCGAGCAGTACTTC,CASSLPEASEQYF,13,TRBV28,-,-,TRBJ2-7
TGTGCCAGTAGTACTCACCCGGGACAGGGATTTGAAGCTTTCTTT,CASSTHPGQGFEAFF,15,TRBV19,TRBD1,once,TRBJ1-1
TGTGCCAGCAGCTCTATGAACACTGAAGCTTTCTTT,CASSSMNTEAFF,12,TRBV6-6,-,once,TRBJ1-1
TGCAGCGTCCGGGGGACAGGGAGGGACAATCAGCCCCAGCATTTT,CSVRGTGRDNQPQHF,15,TRBV29-1,TRBD1,few,TRBJ1-5
TGTGCCAGCTCACCATTAGGGACTTCATCCCAAGAGACCCAGTACTTC,CASSPLGTSSQETQYF,16,TRBV18,-,-,TRBJ2-5
TGTGCCAGCAGCTTAGGGGGGGACGAGACCCAGTACTTC,CASSLGGDETQYF,13,TRBV7-9,-,-,TRBJ2-5
TGCGCCAGCAGCCCCACCCCAGGGTATAAGAATGAAAAACTGTTTTTT,CASSPTPGYKNEKLFF,16,TRBV4-3,-,-,TRBJ1-4
TGTGCCTGGAGTCTCCAACAGAGAAATGAGCAGTTCTTC,CAWSLQQRNEQFF,13,TRBV30,-,-,TRBJ2-1
TGTGCCAGCTCACCACAATCGGTGAACACTGAAGCTTTCTTT,CASSPQSVNTEAFF,14,TRBV18,-,-,TRBJ1-1
TGTGCCAGCAGTACAGGGGCGTTCGGAAACACCATATATTTT,CASSTGAFGNTIYF,14,TRBV6-5,TRBD1,-,TRBJ1-3